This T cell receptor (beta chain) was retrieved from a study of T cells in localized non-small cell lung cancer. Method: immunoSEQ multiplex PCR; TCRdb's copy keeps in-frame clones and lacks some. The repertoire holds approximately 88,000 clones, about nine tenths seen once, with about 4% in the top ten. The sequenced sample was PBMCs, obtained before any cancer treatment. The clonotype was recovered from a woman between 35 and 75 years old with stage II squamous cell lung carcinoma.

The CDR3 loop reads CASSPYRPSGANVLTF. The CDR3 coding sequence is TGTGCCAGCAGTCCTTACAGGCCCTCTGGGGCCAACGTCCTGACTTTC. The gene calls are TRBV27 and TRBJ2-6, with D perhaps TRBD1 (5 bases). The germline V and J ends were trimmed by 5 bases and 0 bases, with 11 bases remaining between them. CDR1 is MNHEY and CDR2 is SMNVEV in the germline V gene (reference sequence). The CDR3 is 16 amino acids.